The 18 T cell receptor beta chains given below trace back to one sample, sequenced in a study of shared clonotypes between healthy human individuals. The repertoire was sequenced with immunoSEQ multiplex PCR; TCRdb's copy has only in-frame clones and lacks some. Of about half a million clones in the sample, approximately 85% were seen once. The material sequenced was PBMCs. The receptors were gathered from a woman aged 40-49 years in good health. Some clones in this sample may be carry-over from other donors' samples.

As concerns this clone: The sample carries other DNA sequences with the same CDR3. The chain uses TRBV7-2 and TRBJ2-1, with 8 bases lining up with TRBD1. This CDR3 comprises 15 residues. Germline V gives CDR1 SGHTA, CDR2 FQGNSA. V shed 5 bases, J shed 2 bases, and the junction held 5 bases outside the gene matches. In nucleotides, the CDR3 is TGTGCCAGCAGCCCACAGGGGGAAACCTACAATGAGCAGTTCTTC. Amino acids: CASSPQGETYNEQFF.

This clone was detected once. The chain uses TRBV28 and TRBJ2-5, with 12 bases fitting TRBD2. The J call may be incorrect, as the DNA end agrees better with TRBJ2-7. Germline CDR1 is MDHEN and CDR2 is SYDVKM. The CDR3 is made up of 14 amino acids. This chain's CDR3 is CATKTSGSLGEQYF. CDR3 DNA sequence: TGTGCCACTAAGACTAGCGGGAGTTTGGGCGAGCAGTACTTC.

V and J are TRBV28 and TRBJ2-2; no clear D. The V gene's germline CDR1 is MDHEN and CDR2 SYDVKM. Trimming cost V 8 bases and J 4 bases, with 17 bases left between them. The CDR3 spans 15 residues. CDR3 DNA: TGTGCCAGCGGATCCCTTCGTGTTCGCACCGGGGAGCTGTTTTTT. Translated, it gives CASGSLRVRTGELFF.

This clone appeared a few times. Other DNA sequences in the same sample also yield this CDR3. The rearrangement joins TRBV18 to TRBJ2-7; D remains ambiguous. This CDR3 is 12 amino acids long. The germline V gene has CDR1 KGHSH and CDR2 LQKENI. Trimming took 1 base from V and 5 from J, leaving 6 bases between them. CDR3 in amino acids: CASSPRGDEQYF. For the CDR3, the DNA is TGTGCCAGCTCACCACGAGGCGACGAGCAGTACTTC.

The chain joins TRBV5-1 to TRBJ2-3, with D perhaps matching TRBD1 (5 bases). The CDR3 totals 15 residues. Germline V gene data show CDR1 as SGHRS and CDR2 as YFSETQ. V lost 7 bases to trimming and J lost 0 bases, with 15 bases between them. This CDR3 reads CASCRMDTSTDTQYF. As DNA, the CDR3 is TGCGCCAGCTGTCGGATGGACACCAGCACAGATACGCAGTATTTT.

For this clone: At one end the junction does not follow the germline gene, possibly because of a read error. This chain uses TRBV5-1 with TRBJ2-2, with TRBD1 identical over 8 bases. This CDR3 has 15 residues. Germline CDR1 and CDR2: SGHRS and YFSETQ. CDR3 sequence reads: CAGSRPTGDTGELFF. The CDR3 DNA follows: TGCGCCGGCAGCAGACCGACAGGGGACACCGGGGAGCTGTTTTTT.

V is TRBV27 and J is TRBJ1-2, with D possibly TRBD1 on 5 matching bases. Trimming stripped 6 bases from V and 4 bases from J, with 15 bases between. The CDR3 is 14 amino acids. Germline-derived CDR1 and CDR2 are MNHEY and SMNVEV (reference sequence). CDR3 in DNA: TGTGCCAGCAGCAACCTTGGGGACGGCTATGGCTACACCTTC. Encoded protein: CASSNLGDGYGYTF.

The table lists this clone with a count of one. The chain couples TRBV7-3 to TRBJ2-3; possibly TRBD2 for D (7 bases). CDR3 length: 14 amino acids. Trimming pared 5 bases from V and 2 bases from J, leaving 11 bases between. Germline CDR1 is SGHTA and CDR2 is FQGTGA. CDR3 loop: CASSRGGNTDTQYF. As DNA, the CDR3 is TGTGCCAGCAGCAGGGGGGGAAACACAGATACGCAGTATTTT.

This clone was observed at least ten times. V gene TRBV29-1 combines with J gene TRBJ2-3; 9 bases are shared with TRBD2. The CDR3 spans 20 residues. The junction had 16 bases not matched to a gene; V was cut back by 0 bases and J by 0 bases. Germline-derived CDR1 and CDR2 are SQVTM and ANQGSEA. The CDR3 here is CSVEDRGETSGFLSTDTQYF. CDR3 nucleotide sequence: TGCAGCGTTGAAGATCGGGGCGAAACTAGCGGGTTTCTCAGCACAGATACGCAGTATTTT.

The chain combines TRBV19 with TRBJ2-2; 14 bases line up with TRBD2. The CDR3 runs 16 residues. Germline V gene sequence: CDR1 LNHDA, CDR2 SQIVND (reference sequence). The J segment lost 7 bases and the V segment lost 7 bases, leaving 8 bases of the junction unmatched. The CDR3 protein is CASISTSGRGIGELFF. The CDR3, as DNA: TGTGCCAGTATCTCGACTAGCGGGAGGGGAATCGGGGAGCTGTTTTTT.

As to this clone: Relative to the germline gene, one junction end is altered; a read error may explain this. J is TRBJ2-7 and V is TRBV5-5; a possible D gene is TRBD2 (5 bases). Germline V gene lookup returns CDR1 SGHKS and CDR2 YYEKEE (reference sequence). The CDR3 has 11 amino acids. The CDR3: CASSLRETTGF. CDR3 bases: TGTGCCAGCAGCTTGAGGGAGACGACGGGTTTC.

The count of this clone is one. The chain recombines TRBV2 with TRBJ1-5; possible D gene TRBD1, 5 bases. Trimming shortened V by 1 base and J by 1 base, and 11 bases separated the two germline ends. CDR1 SNHLY and CDR2 FYNNEI come from the germline V gene. This CDR3 has 16 amino acids. The CDR3 DNA follows: TGTGCCAGCAGTGAAGGGGGGGGACTGAGCAATCAGCCCCAGCATTTT. Amino acid sequence: CASSEGGGLSNQPQHF.

The chain employs TRBV19 and TRBJ1-2; TRBD1 matches 8 bases. After removal of 5 bases from V and 6 bases from J, the junction contained 11 bases not matched to a gene. This CDR3 spans 15 amino acids. Germline CDR1 and CDR2: LNHDA and SQIVND (reference sequence). CDR3 sequence: CASSPRTGIGDGYTF. CDR3 in DNA: TGTGCCAGTAGTCCCAGGACAGGGATTGGTGATGGCTACACCTTC.

The table lists this clone with a count of one. This chain uses TRBV2 with TRBJ2-5; 7 bases fit TRBD1. The germline V gene has CDR1 SNHLY and CDR2 FYNNEI. The CDR3 is 16 residues long. Trimming cost V 8 bases and J 2 bases; bases outside gene matches: 14. CDR3 region: CASEHRTGTAQETQYF. The CDR3 DNA is TGTGCCAGCGAGCACCGAACAGGGACAGCGCAAGAGACCCAGTACTTC.

The CDR3 protein is CASSVLATNEKLFF. CDR3 DNA: TGTGCCAGCAGTGTCTTGGCAACTAATGAAAAACTGTTTTTT. The rearrangement joins TRBV2 to TRBJ1-4; no clear D. Germline CDR1 reads SNHLY; CDR2 reads FYNNEI. CDR3 length equals 14 residues. Trimming shortened V by 4 bases and J by 0 bases, and 6 bases separated the two germline ends.

The CDR3 sequence is CASSGGGTLTDTQYF. CDR3 in DNA: TGTGCCAGCAGCGGAGGGGGGACGCTCACAGATACGCAGTATTTT. The rearrangement uses TRBV5-4 and TRBJ2-3; D could derive from TRBD1 or TRBD2 (6 bases each). Germline CDR1 reads SGHNT; CDR2 reads YYREEE (reference sequence). V shed 4 bases and J shed 2 bases, with 14 bases lying between them. CDR3 size: 15 residues.

The chain recombines TRBV28 with TRBJ2-1; unclear D gene. CDR3 length equals 14 residues. The V end lost 2 bases, the J end lost 4 bases, and 9 bases lay between the germline ends. CDR1 and CDR2 (germline): MDHEN, SYDVKM. The CDR3 loop is CASSLVGDYNEQFF. In nucleotides, the CDR3 is TGTGCCAGCAGTTTAGTAGGCGATTACAATGAGCAGTTCTTC. Complete variable domain (other parts from reference TRBV28 and TRBJ2-1): DVKVTQSSRYLVKRTGEKVFLECVQDMDHENMFWYRQDPGLGLRLIYFSYDVKMKEKGDIPEGYSVSREKKERFSLILESASTNQTSMYLCASSLVGDYNEQFFGPGTRLTVL.

The CDR3 is CASSGSGTGVEQFF. In DNA form, the CDR3 reads TGTGCCAGCAGCGGTAGCGGGACGGGGGTTGAGCAGTTCTTC. The rearrangement uses TRBV28 and TRBJ2-1; 8 bases are a match to TRBD2. Trimming removed 6 bases from V and 9 bases from J; junction bases left unmatched: 10. The CDR3 runs 14 residues. Germline V lookup: CDR1 MDHEN, CDR2 SYDVKM. Full variable domain (rest looked up from reference TRBV28 and TRBJ2-1): DVKVTQSSRYLVKRTGEKVFLECVQDMDHENMFWYRQDPGLGLRLIYFSYDVKMKEKGDIPEGYSVSREKKERFSLILESASTNQTSMYLCASSGSGTGVEQFFGPGTRLTVL.